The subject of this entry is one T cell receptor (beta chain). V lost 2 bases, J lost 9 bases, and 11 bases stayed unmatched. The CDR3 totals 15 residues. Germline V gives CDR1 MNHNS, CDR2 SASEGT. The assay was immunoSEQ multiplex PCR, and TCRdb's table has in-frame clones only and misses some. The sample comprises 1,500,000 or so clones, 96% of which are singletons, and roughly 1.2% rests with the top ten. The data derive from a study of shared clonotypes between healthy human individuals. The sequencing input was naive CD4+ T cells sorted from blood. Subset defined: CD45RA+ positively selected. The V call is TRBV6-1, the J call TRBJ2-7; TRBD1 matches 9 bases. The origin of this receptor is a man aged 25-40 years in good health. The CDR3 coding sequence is TGTGCCAGCAGTGAAAAAGGGACAGGGACCCTGTGGCAGTACTTC. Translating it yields CASSEKGTGTLWQYF.